This entry lists 31 T cell receptor beta chains sequenced from one sample in a study of blood T cell repertoires in COVID-19. Repertoires were generated with immunoSEQ multiplex PCR, while TCRdb's copy carries only in-frame clones and drops some. The sample records about 46,000 clones, 85% to 90% being singletons. The source material was peripheral blood. Source of these receptors: a human donor in a cohort sampled during active COVID-19.

The chain recombines TRBV7-9 with TRBJ2-2; no firm D call. Looked up from germline, CDR1 is SEHNR and CDR2 is FQNEAQ (reference sequence). V lost 7 bases, J lost 5 bases, and 5 bases lay in between. The CDR3 is 11 amino acids. This CDR3 is CASTETGELFF. CDR3 bases: TGTGCCAGCACCGAGACCGGGGAGCTGTTTTTT.

V is TRBV19 and J is TRBJ1-1; D is perhaps TRBD1 (6 bases). This CDR3 is built from 13 residues. Trimming removed 4 bases at V and 5 bases at J, with 11 bases between. Germline CDR1 LNHDA, CDR2 SQIVND (reference sequence). The CDR3 sequence is CASSNWGRTEAFF. DNA of the CDR3: TGTGCCAGTAGTAACTGGGGGCGGACTGAAGCTTTCTTT.

This sequence joins TRBV28 and TRBJ2-7, with D maybe TRBD1 (5 bases). The CDR3 has 14 amino acids. With 4 bases removed from V and 12 bases from J, the gap between germline ends came to 22 bases. Germline lookup yields CDR1 MDHEN and CDR2 SYDVKM. In nucleotides, the CDR3 is TGTGCCAGCAGTTCACATACCTTAACCTCAGGGCTGTACTTC. It specifies CASSSHTLTSGLYF.

The V and J genes are TRBV5-6 and TRBJ1-1; TRBD1 is a possible D gene (6 bases). This CDR3 has 15 amino acids. With 2 bases removed from V and 8 bases from J, the gap between germline ends came to 19 bases. CDR1 and CDR2 (germline): SGHDT, YYEEEE. The CDR3 DNA sequence: TGTGCCAGCAGCTTAAGATTAACGGGACACGCAGAAGCTTTCTTT. As protein: CASSLRLTGHAEAFF.

The J gene is TRBJ2-7, the V gene TRBV7-9; 7 bases align to TRBD2. The germline gives CDR1 SEHNR, CDR2 FQNEAQ (reference sequence). V dropped 5 bases and J dropped 1; count of bases not matched to a gene: 2. CDR3 length equals 13 residues. CDR3 nucleotides: TGTGCCAGCAGCGAAGCGGGGTCCTACGAGCAGTACTTC. Encoded protein: CASSEAGSYEQYF.

CDR3: CASRRQGSPYEQYF. As DNA, the CDR3 is TGTGCCAGCAGACGACAGGGTTCCCCCTACGAGCAGTACTTC. The chain links TRBV11-2 to TRBJ2-7; the match to TRBD1 covers 7 bases. The J segment lost 2 bases and the V segment lost 6 bases, leaving 7 bases of the junction unmatched. Germline V gene lookup returns CDR1 SGHAT and CDR2 FQNNGV. The CDR3 contains 14 residues.

The J gene is TRBJ2-1, the V gene TRBV7-2, with D perhaps TRBD1 (6 bases). V lost 0 bases to trimming and J lost 1 base, with 16 bases between them. The CDR3 has 18 residues. The germline gives CDR1 SGHTA, CDR2 FQGNSA. CDR3 residues: CASSLARIGGESYNEQFF. Written as DNA, the CDR3 is TGTGCCAGCAGCTTAGCTCGGATTGGGGGCGAATCCTACAATGAGCAGTTCTTC.

DNA for the CDR3: TGTGCCAGCAGTGAAGCTACAGGGAACTCTGGAAACACCATATATTTT. Translation gives CASSEATGNSGNTIYF. The chain recombines TRBV6-1 with TRBJ1-3; D perhaps matches TRBD1 (6 bases). CDR1 is MNHNS and CDR2 is SASEGT in the germline V gene. This CDR3 contains 16 residues. Deletions cut 0 bases from V and 0 bases from J, with 9 bases between.

V usage is TRBV19 and J usage is TRBJ1-5; 9 bases fit TRBD1. V shed 6 bases, J shed 4 bases, and the junction held 7 bases outside the gene matches. Germline V CDR1 and CDR2: LNHDA, SQIVND (reference sequence). CDR3 length: 15 residues. CDR3 amino acids: CASRGDRAGNQPQHF. In DNA, the CDR3 is TGTGCCAGTAGGGGGGACAGGGCGGGAAATCAGCCCCAGCATTTT.

This chain connects TRBV30 to TRBJ2-7, with D possibly being TRBD2 (6 bases). Germline-derived CDR1 and CDR2 are GTSNPN and SVGIG (reference sequence). The CDR3 is 14 amino acids. Trimming pared 3 bases from V and 3 bases from J, leaving 15 bases between. CDR3 nucleotide sequence: TGTGCCTGGAGAAGTCTAGCGAAAGGCTACGAGCAGTACTTC. This encodes CAWRSLAKGYEQYF.

This sequence joins TRBV5-1 and TRBJ2-2, with 7 bases aligning to TRBD1. The CDR3 contains 16 residues. In germline, CDR1 is SGHRS, CDR2 YFSETQ. The V and J ends lost 0 bases and 4 bases, in that order; junction bases with no gene match: 6. This CDR3 reads CASSLGGQASTGELFF. The CDR3 nucleotides read TGCGCCAGCAGCTTGGGAGGACAGGCGTCCACCGGGGAGCTGTTTTTT.

This chain connects TRBV24-1 to TRBJ2-6; possibly TRBD1 for D (5 bases). Trimming removed 7 bases at V and 0 bases at J, with 12 bases between. This CDR3 is 16 amino acids long. Germline V lookup: CDR1 KGHDR, CDR2 SFDVKD. The CDR3 nucleotides read TGTGCCACCAGCGAAACAGGTACCTCTGGGGCCAACGTCCTGACTTTC. Amino acid sequence: CATSETGTSGANVLTF.

This rearrangement joins TRBV28 to TRBJ1-1; 7 bases are a match to TRBD1. The CDR3 has 13 amino acids. Germline loops: CDR1 MDHEN, CDR2 SYDVKM. V lost 8 bases and J lost 0; bases outside the gene matches: 3. The CDR3: CASQGTVNTEAFF. In DNA, the CDR3 is TGTGCCAGCCAAGGGACAGTGAACACTGAAGCTTTCTTT.

This chain joins TRBV6-5 and TRBJ1-5; TRBD1 matches at 8 bases. The germline CDR1 and CDR2 sequences are MNHEY and SVGAGI. The CDR3 has 14 residues. With 6 bases clipped from V and 4 bases from J, the junction kept 5 bases outside the gene matches. CDR3 nucleotides: TGTGCCAGCAGAGGACAGGGCGGGAATCAGCCCCAGCATTTT. Amino acids: CASRGQGGNQPQHF.

The rearrangement links TRBV7-6 to TRBJ2-3, with D tentatively TRBD2 (5 bases). Germline V gene data show CDR1 as SGHVS and CDR2 as FNYEAQ. The CDR3 length is 13 residues. The germline V and J ends were trimmed by 5 bases and 9 bases, with 15 bases remaining between them. The CDR3 coding sequence is TGTGCCAGCAGCCCACTAGTGGGTGGAACGCAGTATTTT. Its translation: CASSPLVGGTQYF.

The chain is built from TRBV6-2 or TRBV6-3 and TRBJ2-2; D is unresolved. The CDR3 consists of 13 residues. Germline assignment: CDR1 MNHEY and CDR2 SVGEGT. Deletions cut 3 bases from V and 3 bases from J, with 5 bases between. CDR3 DNA sequence: TGTGCCAGCAGTTATGACTACACCGGGGAGCTGTTTTTT. It codes for CASSYDYTGELFF.

V and J are TRBV3-1 (or the pseudogene TRBV3-2) and TRBJ2-7, with TRBD2 matching 9 bases. Germline values: CDR1 LGHDT, CDR2 YNNKEL (reference sequence). CDR3 length: 15 amino acids. V was clipped by 4 bases and J by 3 bases; unmatched bases: 7. Here the CDR3 DNA reads TGTGCCAGCAGCCTCCCTGCGCGGGGGGGCTACGAGCAGTACTTC. Translated, it gives CASSLPARGGYEQYF.

This clone was recorded a few times. The V and J genes are TRBV15 and TRBJ1-1; possible D gene TRBD1, 6 bases. The CDR3 is made up of 14 amino acids. V shed 0 bases and J shed 1 base, with 6 bases lying between them. CDR1 LNHNV and CDR2 YYDKDF come from the germline V gene (reference sequence). The CDR3 region has the DNA TGTGCCACCAGCAGAGAACAGGGGAACACTGAAGCTTTCTTT. This translates into CATSREQGNTEAFF. Complete variable domain (other parts from reference TRBV15 and TRBJ1-1): DAMVIQNPRYQVTQFGKPVTLSCSQTLNHNVMYWYQQKSSQAPKLLFHYYDKDFNNEADTPDNFQSRRPNTSFCFLDIRSPGLGDTAMYLCATSREQGNTEAFFGQGTRLTVV.

The chain joins TRBV27 to TRBJ1-4, with TRBD1 matching over 7 bases. Trimming took 5 bases from V and 4 from J; bases not matched to a gene: 4. The CDR3 extends over 14 amino acids. The germline V gene has CDR1 MNHEY and CDR2 SMNVEV (reference sequence). The CDR3 DNA is TGTGCCAGCAGTCGACAGGGTTTTAATGAAAAACTGTTTTTT. It is translated as CASSRQGFNEKLFF. Looking up the rest from reference TRBV27 and TRBJ1-4 gives the full variable domain: EAQVTQNPRYLITVTGKKLTVTCSQNMNHEYMSWYRQDPGLGLRQIYYSMNVEVTDKGDVPEGYKVSRKEKRNFPLILESPSPNQTSLYFCASSRQGFNEKLFFGSGTQLSVL.

The count of this clone is one. The V call is TRBV9, the J call TRBJ1-1, with D unresolved. This CDR3 is built from 12 residues. Germline V gene lookup returns CDR1 SGDLS and CDR2 YYNGEE. V lost 0 bases and J lost 7, with 7 bases in between. The DNA for the CDR3 is TGTGCCAGCAGCGTAGATGGCGGTGAAGCTTTCTTT. It codes for CASSVDGGEAFF.

This clone is categorized as medium-sized. The chain links TRBV27 to TRBJ1-5, with TRBD1 as a possible D gene (5 bases). Trimming removed 3 bases from V and 2 bases from J, with 8 bases in between. Germline CDR1 MNHEY, CDR2 SMNVEV (reference sequence). The CDR3 is 14 residues long. CDR3 nucleotides: TGTGCCAGCAGTTTGCAGGGTGGCAATCAGCCCCAGCATTTT. As protein: CASSLQGGNQPQHF.

The chain uses TRBV5-1 and TRBJ2-5, with 11 bases that match TRBD2. Germline V gene data show CDR1 as SGHRS and CDR2 as YFSETQ. The V segment lost 5 bases and the J segment 4 bases; nucleotides outside the gene matches: 1. The CDR3 runs to 13 residues. In DNA, the CDR3 is TGCGCCAGCAGACTAGCGGGAGCAGAGACCCAGTACTTC. Protein product: CASRLAGAETQYF.

V usage is TRBV6-6 and J usage is TRBJ1-1; no clear D gene. Trimming shortened V by 2 bases and J by 0 bases, and 10 bases separated the two germline ends. Germline loops: CDR1 MNHNY, CDR2 SVGAGI (reference sequence). The CDR3 has 15 residues. As DNA, the CDR3 is TGTGCCAGCAGTTACGTAAGAGCCATGAACACTGAAGCTTTCTTT. This gives the protein CASSYVRAMNTEAFF.

The chain carries TRBV27 and TRBJ2-7; possible D gene TRBD2, 5 bases. Between the trimmed V and J ends, which lost 2 bases and 0 bases, there was a span of 5 bases. Germline assignment: CDR1 MNHEY and CDR2 SMNVEV (reference sequence). CDR3 length equals 13 residues. Here the CDR3 reads CASSLRDSYEQYF. In nucleotides, the CDR3 is TGTGCCAGCAGTTTACGGGACTCCTACGAGCAGTACTTC.

This clone occurred a few times. The V call is TRBV27, the J call TRBJ2-7, with D possibly matching TRBD1 (5 bases). The V gene's germline CDR1 is MNHEY and CDR2 SMNVEV (reference sequence). V gave up 8 bases and J gave up 0 bases, with 11 bases separating them. CDR3 length: 13 residues. The CDR3 DNA sequence: TGTGCCAGCGGGCGACAGAGCTCCTACGAGCAGTACTTC. It codes for CASGRQSSYEQYF.

This chain links TRBV4-1 with TRBJ2-7, with 11 bases matching TRBD1. The CDR3 contains 17 residues. CDR1 and CDR2 from the germline V gene are MGHRA and YSYEKL. After removal of 0 bases from V and 5 bases from J, the junction contained 9 bases not matched to a gene. This chain's CDR3 is CASSQDSRDRGYHEQYF. CDR3 sequence (DNA): TGCGCCAGCAGCCAAGATAGTCGGGACAGGGGGTACCACGAGCAGTACTTC.

The chain couples TRBV10-2 to TRBJ2-1; D is perhaps TRBD2 (5 bases). V lost 3 bases and J 6 bases, leaving 15 bases between the germline ends. This CDR3 comprises 15 residues. CDR1 is WSHSY, CDR2 SAAADI, per germline. Written as DNA, the CDR3 is TGCGCCAGCAGTGATGCCACACTAGATACCAATGAGCAGTTCTTC. Protein product: CASSDATLDTNEQFF.

This clone was found a few times. The chain joins TRBV9 to TRBJ2-7; TRBD1 matches at 8 bases. Germline V gives CDR1 SGDLS, CDR2 YYNGEE. After removal of 0 bases from V and 3 bases from J, the junction contained 5 bases not matched to a gene. The CDR3 consists of 15 residues. The CDR3 nucleotides are TGTGCCAGCAGCGTAGGGGCCGGACAGGGCTACGAGCAGTACTTC. It translates to CASSVGAGQGYEQYF.

This clone showed up just a few times. CDR3 DNA sequence: TGCGCCAGCAGCCAAGATGGCGGGGGGGTTCACGACACCGGGGAGCTGTTTTTT. Translating it yields CASSQDGGGVHDTGELFF. The genes are TRBV4-3 and TRBJ2-2, with 9 nucleotides matching TRBD2. The CDR3 totals 18 residues. Germline lookup yields CDR1 LGHNA and CDR2 YSLEER. Unmatched junction bases numbered 8, after V lost 0 bases and J lost 3 bases.

The CDR3 nucleotides read TGTGCCAGCTCACCACGACAGGCCTCCTACGAGCAGTACTTC. It encodes CASSPRQASYEQYF. The rearrangement joins TRBV18 to TRBJ2-7; perhaps TRBD1 as D (6 bases). The V gene's germline CDR1 is KGHSH and CDR2 LQKENI. V lost 1 base and J 0 bases, leaving 7 bases between the germline ends. The CDR3 is 14 residues long.

This clone showed up just a few times. This chain connects TRBV19 to TRBJ1-4, with D possibly TRBD1 on 6 matching bases. CDR1 LNHDA and CDR2 SQIVND come from the germline V gene (reference sequence). The CDR3 has 14 residues. V lost 6 bases and J 3 bases, leaving 11 bases between the germline ends. CDR3 in amino acids: CASRQGIANEKLFF. In DNA form, the CDR3 reads TGTGCCAGTAGACAGGGTATTGCTAATGAAAAACTGTTTTTT.